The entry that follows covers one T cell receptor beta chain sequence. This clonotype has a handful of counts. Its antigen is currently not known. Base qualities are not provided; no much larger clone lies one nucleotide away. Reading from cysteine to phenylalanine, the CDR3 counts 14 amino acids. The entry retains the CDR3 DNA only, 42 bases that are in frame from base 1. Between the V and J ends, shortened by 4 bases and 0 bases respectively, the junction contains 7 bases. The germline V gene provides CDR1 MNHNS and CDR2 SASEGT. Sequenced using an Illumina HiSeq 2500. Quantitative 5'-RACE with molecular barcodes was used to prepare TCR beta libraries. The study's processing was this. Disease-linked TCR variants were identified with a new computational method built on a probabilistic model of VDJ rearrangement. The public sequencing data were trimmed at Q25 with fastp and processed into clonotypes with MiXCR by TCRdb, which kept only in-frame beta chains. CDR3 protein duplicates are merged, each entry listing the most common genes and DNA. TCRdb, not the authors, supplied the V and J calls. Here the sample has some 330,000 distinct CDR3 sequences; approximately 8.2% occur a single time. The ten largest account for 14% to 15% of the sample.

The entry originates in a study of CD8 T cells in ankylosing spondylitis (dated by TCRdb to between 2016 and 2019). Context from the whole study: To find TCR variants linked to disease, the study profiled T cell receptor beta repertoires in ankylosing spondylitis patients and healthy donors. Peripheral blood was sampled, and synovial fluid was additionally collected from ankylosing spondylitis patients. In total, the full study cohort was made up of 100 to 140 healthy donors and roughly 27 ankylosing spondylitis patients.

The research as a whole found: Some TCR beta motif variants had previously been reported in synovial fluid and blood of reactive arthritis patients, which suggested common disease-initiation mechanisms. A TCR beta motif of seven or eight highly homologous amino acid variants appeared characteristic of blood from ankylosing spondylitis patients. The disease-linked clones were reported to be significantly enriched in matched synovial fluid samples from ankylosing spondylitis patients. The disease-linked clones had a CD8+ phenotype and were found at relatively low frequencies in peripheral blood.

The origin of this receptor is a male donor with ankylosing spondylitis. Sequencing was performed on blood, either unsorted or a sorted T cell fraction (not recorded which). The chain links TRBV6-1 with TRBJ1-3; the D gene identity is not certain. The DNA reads TGTGCCAGCAGTGGGAGTCGCTCTGGAAACACCATATATTTT. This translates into CASSGSRSGNTIYF.